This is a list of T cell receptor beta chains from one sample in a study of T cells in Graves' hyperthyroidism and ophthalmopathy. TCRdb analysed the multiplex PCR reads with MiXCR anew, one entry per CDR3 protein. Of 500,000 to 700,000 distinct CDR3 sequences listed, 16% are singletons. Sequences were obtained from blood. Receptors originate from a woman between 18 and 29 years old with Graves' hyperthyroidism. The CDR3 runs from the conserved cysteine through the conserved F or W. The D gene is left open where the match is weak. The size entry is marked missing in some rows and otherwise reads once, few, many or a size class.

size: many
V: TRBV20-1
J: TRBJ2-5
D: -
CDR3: CSARDKAETQYF
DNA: TGCAGTGCTAGAGATAAGGCGGAGACCCAGTACTTC

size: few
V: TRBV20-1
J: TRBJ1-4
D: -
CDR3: CSARNLPGEKLFF
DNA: TGCAGTGCTAGAAATCTGCCGGGGGAAAAACTGTTTTTT

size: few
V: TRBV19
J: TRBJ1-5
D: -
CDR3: CASSMMEGNQPQHF
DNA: TGTGCCAGTAGTATGATGGAGGGCAATCAGCCCCAGCATTTT

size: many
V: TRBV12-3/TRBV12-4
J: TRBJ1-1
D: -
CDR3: CASSFLHPNTEAFF
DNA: TGTGCCAGCAGTTTTTTGCATCCGAACACTGAAGCTTTCTTT

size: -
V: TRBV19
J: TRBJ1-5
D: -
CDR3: CASSMAREGQPQHF
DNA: TGTGCCAGTAGTATGGCCAGGGAAGGTCAGCCCCAGCATTTT

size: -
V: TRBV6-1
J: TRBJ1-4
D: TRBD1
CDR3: CASSSPGQATNEKLFF
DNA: TGTGCCAGCAGCTCTCCGGGACAGGCAACTAATGAAAAACTGTTTTTT

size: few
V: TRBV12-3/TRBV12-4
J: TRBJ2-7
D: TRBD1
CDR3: CASSLSGGLSYEQYF
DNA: TGTGCCAGCAGTTTATCAGGGGGCCTCTCCTACGAGCAGTACTTC

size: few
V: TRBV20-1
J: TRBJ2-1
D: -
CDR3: CSADPGAFGEQFF
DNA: TGCAGTGCTGACCCCGGGGCATTTGGTGAGCAGTTCTTC

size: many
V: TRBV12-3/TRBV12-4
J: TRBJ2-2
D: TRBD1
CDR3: CASSATGGTGELFF
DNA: TGTGCCAGCAGTGCGACAGGGGGCACCGGGGAGCTGTTTTTT

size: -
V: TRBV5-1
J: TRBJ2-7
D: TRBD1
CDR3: CASSLGQGWYEQYF
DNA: TGCGCCAGCAGCCTAGGACAGGGGTGGTACGAGCAGTACTTC

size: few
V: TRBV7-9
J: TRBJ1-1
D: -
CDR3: CASSLTRVTNTEAFF
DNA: TGTGCCAGCAGCTTAACCAGGGTGACGAACACTGAAGCTTTCTTT

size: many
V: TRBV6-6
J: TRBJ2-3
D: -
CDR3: CASSYLVHQGTDTQYF
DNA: TGTGCCAGCAGTTACCTCGTACACCAAGGAACAGATACGCAGTATTTT

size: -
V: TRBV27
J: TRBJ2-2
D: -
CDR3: CASSSPGRVDTGELFF
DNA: TGTGCCAGCAGTTCCCCTGGCAGGGTTGACACCGGGGAGCTGTTTTTT

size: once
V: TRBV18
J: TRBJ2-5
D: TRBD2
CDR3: CASSRGAGAGQETQYF
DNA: TGTGCCAGCTCACGAGGAGCGGGGGCCGGCCAAGAGACCCAGTACTTC

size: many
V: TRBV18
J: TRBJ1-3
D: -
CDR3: CASSPPLTAGNTIYF
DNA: TGTGCCAGCTCACCACCCCTCACGGCTGGAAACACCATATATTTT

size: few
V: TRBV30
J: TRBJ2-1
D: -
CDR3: CAWSAQAEGQFF
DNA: TGTGCCTGGAGTGCCCAGGCCGAGGGGCAGTTCTTC

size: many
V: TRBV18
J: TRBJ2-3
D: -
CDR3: CASSPNPTDTQYF
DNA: TGTGCCAGCTCACCAAACCCCACAGATACGCAGTATTTT

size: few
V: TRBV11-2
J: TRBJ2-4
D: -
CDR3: CASSLYVGSTGAKNIQYF
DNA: TGTGCCAGCAGCTTATATGTTGGGTCGACAGGAGCCAAAAACATTCAGTACTTC

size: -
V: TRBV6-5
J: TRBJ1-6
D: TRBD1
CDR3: CASSYSLGQGAGSPLHF
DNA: TGTGCCAGCAGTTACTCTTTGGGTCAGGGGGCCGGTTCACCCCTCCACTTT

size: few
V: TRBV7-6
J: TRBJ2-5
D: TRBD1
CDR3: CASSLEGTVETQYF
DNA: TGTGCCAGCAGCTTAGAAGGGACAGTGGAGACCCAGTACTTC

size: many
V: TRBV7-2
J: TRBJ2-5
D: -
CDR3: CASSPNGGVETQYF
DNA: TGTGCCAGCAGCCCCAATGGGGGCGTAGAGACCCAGTACTTC

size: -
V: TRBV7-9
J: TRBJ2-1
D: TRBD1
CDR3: CASSDLRTGTLRDEQFF
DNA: TGTGCCAGCAGCGACCTTCGGACAGGGACCTTACGGGATGAGCAGTTCTTC